The rows below give T cell receptor beta chains drawn from one sample of a study of T cell responses to AZD1222 COVID-19 vaccine. The data were produced by immunoSEQ multiplex PCR, yet TCRdb's version contains in-frame clones alone and is incomplete. The sample lists about 130,000 clones, roughly 90% occurring once. Material: peripheral blood, obtained on day 0 of AZD1222 vaccination. The receptors originated from an adult in good health. The CDR3 runs from the conserved cysteine through the conserved F or W. The D gene is left open where the match is weak. Only part of the rows carry a size: once, few, many, or a class if the clone is expanded.

clone_size	v_call	d_call	j_call	cdr3_length	cdr3_nt	cdr3_aa
.	TRBV11-3	.	TRBJ1-5	13	TGTGCCAGCAGCTTAGAACCGGGACGGCCCCAGCATTTT	CASSLEPGRPQHF
.	TRBV18	.	TRBJ1-1	17	TGTGCCAGCTCAGTTGAGGACGGGGGGCTGATGAACACTGAAGCTTTCTTT	CASSVEDGGLMNTEAFF
.	TRBV19	TRBD2	TRBJ2-7	16	TGTGCCAGTAGCCTCGCGCAGAGGCGGGAGGTATACGAGCAGTACTTC	CASSLAQRREVYEQYF
.	TRBV6-5	.	TRBJ2-3	16	TGTGCCAGCAGTTATGCTTACGGTCGATCCACAGATACGCAGTATTTT	CASSYAYGRSTDTQYF
.	TRBV28	.	TRBJ2-3	14	TGTGCCAGCAGTTTACCGACAGGCACAGATACGCAGTATTTT	CASSLPTGTDTQYF
.	TRBV7-9	TRBD2	TRBJ2-7	16	TGTGCCAGCAGCTCCCCAGGGTGGACTAGCGGGAGTGCGCAGTACTTC	CASSSPGWTSGSAQYF
.	TRBV6-2/TRBV6-3	.	TRBJ2-1	14	TGTGCCAGCAGTTACGACCTAGACTACAATGAGCAGTTCTTC	CASSYDLDYNEQFF
.	TRBV19	TRBD2	TRBJ2-5	13	TGTGCCATTCCAGCGGGAGGGGTGGAGACCCAGTACTTC	CAIPAGGVETQYF
once	TRBV14	.	TRBJ2-7	16	TGTGCCAGCAGCCCCACTGTCCGGGAAGGTCCCTACGAGCAGTACTTC	CASSPTVREGPYEQYF
once	TRBV4-1	TRBD1	TRBJ1-2	16	TGCGCCAGCACCCTACGGACAGGGCCACACTCGGGAGGCTACACCTTC	CASTLRTGPHSGGYTF
.	TRBV2	TRBD2	TRBJ2-7	14	TGTGCCAGGGGACTAGCGGGAAACCCTAAAGAGCAGTACTTC	CARGLAGNPKEQYF
.	TRBV29-1	.	TRBJ1-4	14	TGCAGCGCTGGGGGCCAGGGGCCTGATGAAAAACTGTTTTTT	CSAGGQGPDEKLFF
once	TRBV7-3	.	TRBJ2-7	13	TGTGCCAGCAGCTCCCATCAGGTATACGAGCAGTACTTC	CASSSHQVYEQYF
.	TRBV6-5	.	TRBJ1-4	13	TGTGCCAGCATGCGGCTTATTAATGAAAAACTGTTTTTT	CASMRLINEKLFF
.	TRBV28	TRBD1	TRBJ1-6	17	TGTGCCAGCAGGGTGAGACGGGACAGAATGTCCAGGTCACCCCTCCACTTT	CASRVRRDRMSRSPLHF